A selection of T cell receptor beta chains follows, all from one sample in a study of cytomegalovirus exposure and HLA in healthy donors. Sequencing used immunoSEQ multiplex PCR; TCRdb keeps in-frame clones, though not all of them. The sample holds 200,000 or so clones; about three quarters are singletons and the top ten take around 15%. Sequencing was performed on PBMCs. All receptors derive from a man between 40 and 49 years old in good health and CMV-seronegative. Both conserved end residues are part of each CDR3. Each record gives: D gene, J gene, clone size, V gene, CDR3 DNA, CDR3 protein. A D gene is named only where the DNA matches it firmly. Size is omitted from some rows. Given values are once, few, many or a class for expanded clones.

>TRBD1|TRBJ2-1|-|TRBV9
TGTGCCAGCAGCGACAACCCCTACAGGGGGCCCAATGAGCAGTTCTTC
CASSDNPYRGPNEQFF
>TRBD1|TRBJ2-5|-|TRBV10-3
TGTGCCACCGAGGAGGGCAGGGGGCGTGAAGAGACCCAGTACTTC
CATEEGRGREETQYF
>-|TRBJ1-1|-|TRBV27
TGTGCCAGCAGTTTATCCAGGGAGGGGACTGAAGCTTTCTTT
CASSLSREGTEAFF
>TRBD1|TRBJ1-2|-|TRBV19
TGTGCCAGTAGTACCCTCGGACAGGGAGCCTATGGCTACACCTTC
CASSTLGQGAYGYTF
>TRBD1|TRBJ2-3|-|TRBV11-2
TGTGCCAGCAGCCCTAGACAGGGGTGGGGGGCCACAGATACGCAGTATTTT
CASSPRQGWGATDTQYF
>TRBD1|TRBJ2-1|-|TRBV28
TGTGCCAGCAGTTCCTCCGGGACAGGCTCCTACAATGAGCAGTTCTTC
CASSSSGTGSYNEQFF
>-|TRBJ1-5|few|TRBV7-2
TGTGCCAGCAGGGATGGCGGGGCCCTTATACAGCATTTT
CASRDGGALIQHF
>TRBD2|TRBJ2-3|-|TRBV7-9
TGTGCCAGCACCCAACTAGCGGAGAAAGATACGCAGTATTTT
CASTQLAEKDTQYF
>TRBD1|TRBJ1-3|once|TRBV6-5
TGTGCCAGCAGACGACAGGGAACTGGAAACACCATATATTTT
CASRRQGTGNTIYF
>TRBD2|TRBJ2-1|-|TRBV27
TGTGCCAGCACCCGTAGCGGGGGCTCCTACAATGAGCAGTTCTTC
CASTRSGGSYNEQFF
>-|TRBJ1-2|few|TRBV9
TGTGCCAGCAGCGTAGGAGGGTGGCCCCGGGAGGACTATGGCTACACCTTC
CASSVGGWPREDYGYTF
>TRBD2|TRBJ2-5|-|TRBV11-2
TGTGCCAGCAGGACGACTAGCGGGAGGGTTCCAGAGACCCAGTACTTC
CASRTTSGRVPETQYF
>-|TRBJ1-2|-|TRBV19
TGTGCCAGTAGTATAGGCGGCAGGGCCTATGGCTACACCTTC
CASSIGGRAYGYTF
>-|TRBJ1-2|-|TRBV11-3
TGTGCCAGCAGCTTAGTATACGGGTATGGCTACACCTTC
CASSLVYGYGYTF
>-|TRBJ1-5|-|TRBV4-1
TGCGCCAGCAGCCAAGACCCCCACCAGGGCTCTCAGCCCCAGCATTTT
CASSQDPHQGSQPQHF
>TRBD1|TRBJ2-7|-|TRBV5-1
TGCGCCAGCAGCTTGGGAGGACAGGGCCTGCACGAGCAGTACTTC
CASSLGGQGLHEQYF
>-|TRBJ2-2|-|TRBV7-2
TGTGCCAGCAGCCCCCGCAGGGGCGGTAACACCGGGGAGCTGTTTTTT
CASSPRRGGNTGELFF
>-|TRBJ2-6|-|TRBV5-1
TGCGCCAGCAGCTTGGGGCCCACAGGTACTGGGGCCAACGTCCTGACTTTC
CASSLGPTGTGANVLTF
>-|TRBJ1-1|once|TRBV5-5
TGTGCCAGCACCTTGGGTGAGGGTGAAGCTTTCTTT
CASTLGEGEAFF
>-|TRBJ2-7|-|TRBV2
TGTGCCAGCACTTCCGTTTTGAGGACAGACGAGCAGTACTTC
CASTSVLRTDEQYF
>TRBD1|TRBJ1-1|-|TRBV27
TGTGCCAGCAGTCCAGGGGGAACTGAAGCTTTCTTT
CASSPGGTEAFF
>-|TRBJ1-2|-|TRBV5-4
TGTGCCAGCAGCTTGGACGGAGACTATGGCTACACCTTC
CASSLDGDYGYTF
>TRBD1|TRBJ2-2|-|TRBV5-1
TGCGCCAGCAGCCCGGGGACAGCGAACACCGGGGAGCTGTTTTTT
CASSPGTANTGELFF
>-|TRBJ1-2|-|TRBV28
TGTGCCAGCGACCGGGCGCGGGGTTATAACTATGGCTACACCTTC
CASDRARGYNYGYTF
>TRBD1|TRBJ1-3|once|TRBV18
TGTGCCAGCTCACTCACAGGGGACCCTGGAAACACCATATATTTT
CASSLTGDPGNTIYF
>-|TRBJ1-6|-|TRBV2
TGTGCCAGCAGTGCGGGTGGGAGGGCTCGGAATTCACCCCTCCACTTT
CASSAGGRARNSPLHF
>-|TRBJ1-1|-|TRBV7-8
TGTGCCAGCAGCGGTCGGAGGAACACTGAAGCTTTCTTT
CASSGRRNTEAFF
>-|TRBJ1-1|-|TRBV27
TGTGCCAGCAGTTTAAAACTAGGGAACACTGAAGCTTTCTTT
CASSLKLGNTEAFF
>-|TRBJ2-2|-|TRBV15
TGTGCCACCAGCAGTCCTAGAAGGAACACCGGGGAGCTGTTTTTT
CATSSPRRNTGELFF
>-|TRBJ2-7|-|TRBV28
TGTGCCAGCAGTTTCTCGGGAAGCGAGCAGTACTTC
CASSFSGSEQYF
>-|TRBJ2-1|few|TRBV19
TGTGCCACCCGCTACAGGGACAACAATGAGCAGTTCTTC
CATRYRDNNEQFF
>TRBD2|TRBJ2-1|-|TRBV5-8
TGTGCCAGCAGCCTTAAAACGGGACTAGGCCCCAATGAGCAGTTCTTC
CASSLKTGLGPNEQFF